The source of this T cell receptor (beta chain) is a study of PD-L1 blockade in urothelial cancer (dated by TCRdb to about 2017). Study-level background: Therapy was started in about 2014 for all patients, and atezolizumab 1,200 mg was administered intravenously every 3 weeks. About 90% of the roughly 29 patients were males with bladder-origin urothelial cancer, and about 65% of the roughly 30 reported a prior smoking history. Patients had an ECOG performance status of 0 or 1 and had received between 0 and 3 prior chemotherapy regimens. Blood samples were analyzed at two time points: 3 weeks after treatment start (second dose) and 6 weeks after treatment start. Blood samples gave a median of about 150,000 T cells and 80,000 to 95,000 unique TCRs, with a median clonality of roughly 0.081. The study, an exploratory multi-omic analysis, examined somatic, immune and clinical correlates of response to PD-L1 blockade with atezolizumab in urothelial cancer. Pretreatment tumor samples and matched peripheral blood, collected serially before and after atezolizumab treatment, underwent TCR sequencing. Durable clinical benefit was defined as a progression-free survival longer than 6 months, and TCR features were additionally tested against progression-free survival and overall survival. In the same patients, pretreatment tumors underwent whole exome sequencing and RNA sequencing in addition to TCR sequencing. Durable clinical benefit was achieved by nine patients but not by the remaining 20. Approximately 29 patients had pretreatment blood TCR-seq, about 24 had at least one posttreatment blood collection, and about 24 had tumor TCR-seq.

A total of 25 to 30 patients with locally advanced or metastatic urothelial carcinoma, treated at Memorial Sloan Kettering on a trial protocol, made up the cohort. Peripheral blood mononuclear cells were collected pretreatment and during treatment, at between 1 and 8 total time points per patient. The Qiagen DNeasy Blood extraction kit was used to purify genomic DNA from total PBMCs and tumor samples. PBMCs were collected pretreatment and during treatment, and were isolated and stored as previously described. With respect to this clone: The clone's antigen remains unknown. No quality values exist for individual bases; no much larger clone is one base distant.

Findings and caveats that apply to the study as a whole: Because of the small sample size (n ≈ 27) and the many exploratory analyses performed, the results are intended to be regarded as hypothesis-generating. Patients with durable benefit showed greater expansion of tumor-associated TCR clones in peripheral blood 3 weeks after starting treatment (n ≈ 23, p = 0.022). A pretreatment peripheral blood TCR clonality below the median was linked to improved progression-free and overall survival.

To estimate absolute template abundance from read counts, synthetic TCR analog templates were spiked into each PCR. TCRbeta CDR3 regions were amplified from genomic DNA with bias-controlled V and J gene primers using the immunoSEQ assay. Rearranged TCRbeta segments were sequenced at approximately 20X coverage. Per the source publication's procedure: Clustering was used to correct sequencing errors, and CDR3s were annotated against IMGT so that V, D and J genes could be assigned. Downstream analyses used only productive TCRbeta rearrangements and left out out-of-frame or stop-codon sequences. To compute clonality, Shannon entropy was normalized by the log of the number of unique productive sequences and then subtracted from one. Clones differing between time points or between blood and tumor were identified by Fisher's exact test with Benjamini-Hochberg correction at adjusted p below 0.01. The table comes from immuneACCESS by way of TCRdb, which keeps in-frame sequences with V and J called. Part of the clones is missing from these tables; in studies checked, under half for an unresolved V gene and the rest for unknown reasons. That table supplies the V and J calls and clone size; D and trimming were determined from the DNA. For this sample the table gives around 100,000 clones, of which about 89% were detected only once. The ten biggest clones cover over 0.8% of the sample.

The CDR3 runs 14 amino acids, cysteine and phenylalanine included. Only the CDR3 DNA is retained, 42 bases long and in frame from the first base. CDR1 is given as MDHEN and CDR2 as SYDVKM, both from the germline V gene. Cut back by 1 base and 1 base, the V and J ends lie 7 bases apart. The sequence was obtained from a woman of 80 years or more with urothelial cancer. The material was PBMCs, obtained around atezolizumab (anti-PD-L1) treatment. The rearrangement combines TRBV28 with TRBJ1-1; no D gene call is confident. Here is the DNA: TGTGCCAGCAGTTTATTACAGCCGAACACTGAAGCTTTCTTT. This gives the protein CASSLLQPNTEAFF. Beyond the CDR3, the reference TRBV28 and TRBJ1-1 genes provide the residues; the full variable domain reads: DVKVTQSSRYLVKRTGEKVFLECVQDMDHENMFWYRQDPGLGLRLIYFSYDVKMKEKGDIPEGYSVSREKKERFSLILESASTNQTSMYLCASSLLQPNTEAFFGQGTRLTVV.